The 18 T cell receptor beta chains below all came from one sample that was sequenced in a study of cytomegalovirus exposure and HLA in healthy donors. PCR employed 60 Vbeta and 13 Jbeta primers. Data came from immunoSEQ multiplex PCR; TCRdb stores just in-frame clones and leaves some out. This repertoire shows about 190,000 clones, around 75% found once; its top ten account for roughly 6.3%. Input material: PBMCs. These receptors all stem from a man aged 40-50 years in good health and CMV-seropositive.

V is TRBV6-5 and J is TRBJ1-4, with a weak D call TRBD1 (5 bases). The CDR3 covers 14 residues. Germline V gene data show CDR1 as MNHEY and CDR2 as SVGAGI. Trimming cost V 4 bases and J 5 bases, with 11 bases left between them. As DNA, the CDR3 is TGTGCCAGCAGTTTGACCCAGGGCAATGAAAAACTGTTTTTT. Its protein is CASSLTQGNEKLFF.

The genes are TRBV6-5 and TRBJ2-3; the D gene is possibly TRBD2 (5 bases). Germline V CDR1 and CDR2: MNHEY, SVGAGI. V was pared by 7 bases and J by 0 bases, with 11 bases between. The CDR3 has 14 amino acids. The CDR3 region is CASKPGGSTDTQYF. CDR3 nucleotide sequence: TGTGCCAGCAAGCCGGGCGGGAGCACAGATACGCAGTATTTT.

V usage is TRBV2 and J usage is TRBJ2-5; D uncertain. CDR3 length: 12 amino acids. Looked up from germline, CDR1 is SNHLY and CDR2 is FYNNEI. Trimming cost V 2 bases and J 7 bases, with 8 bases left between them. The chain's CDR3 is CASSELLRTQYF. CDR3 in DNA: TGTGCCAGCAGTGAATTGTTGAGGACCCAGTACTTC. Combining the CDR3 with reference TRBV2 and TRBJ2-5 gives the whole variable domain EPEVTQTPSHQVTQMGQEVILRCVPISNHLYFYWYRQILGQKVEFLVSFYNNEISEKSEIFDDQFSVERPDGSNFTLKIRSTKLEDSAMYFCASSELLRTQYFGPGTRLLVL.

The CDR3 spells CATSREQQGGHEQFF. In DNA form, the CDR3 reads TGTGCCACCAGCAGAGAACAACAGGGTGGGCATGAGCAGTTCTTC. The chain has TRBV15 and TRBJ2-1, with a tentative D call TRBD1 (6 bases). The germline V gene has CDR1 LNHNV and CDR2 YYDKDF (reference sequence). Trimming removed 0 bases at V and 8 bases at J, with 14 bases between. The CDR3 is 15 amino acids.

The CDR3 DNA reads as TGTGCTAGTGGCCCCGGACAGGGTATCGGTCAGCCCCAGCATTTT. The encoded protein is CASGPGQGIGQPQHF. The chain joins TRBV12-5 to TRBJ1-5, with 8 bases lining up with TRBD1. V gave up 6 bases and J gave up 6 bases; unmatched junction bases: 10. CDR1 is LGHNT, CDR2 FRNRAP, per germline. The CDR3 sequence is 15 residues long.

CDR3 coding DNA: TGTGCCAGCGGCGGCAGCCCCTATGGCTACACCTTC. Protein product: CASGGSPYGYTF. The gene calls are TRBV2 and TRBJ1-2; D remains unclear. Trimming left V 8 bases short and J 4 bases short, with 11 bases between. The germline CDR1 and CDR2 sequences are SNHLY and FYNNEI. The CDR3 spans 12 residues.

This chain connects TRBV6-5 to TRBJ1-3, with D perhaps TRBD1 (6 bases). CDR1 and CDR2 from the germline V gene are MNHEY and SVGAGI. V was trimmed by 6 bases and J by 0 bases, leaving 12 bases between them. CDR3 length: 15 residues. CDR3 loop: CASSRTGSSGNTIYF. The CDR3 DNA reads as TGTGCCAGCAGCCGTACAGGGAGCTCTGGAAACACCATATATTTT.

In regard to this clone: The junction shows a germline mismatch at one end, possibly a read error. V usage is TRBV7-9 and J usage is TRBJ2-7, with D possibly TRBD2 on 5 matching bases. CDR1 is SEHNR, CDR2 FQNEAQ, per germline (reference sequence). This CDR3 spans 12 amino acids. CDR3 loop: CSSSLLAYEQYF. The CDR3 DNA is TGTTCCAGCAGCTTACTAGCCTACGAGCAGTACTTC.

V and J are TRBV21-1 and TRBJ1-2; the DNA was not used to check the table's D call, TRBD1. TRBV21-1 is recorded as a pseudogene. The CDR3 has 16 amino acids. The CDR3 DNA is TGTGCCAGCAGCGACGGGACAGGGGAAACTAACTATGGCTACACCTTC. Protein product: CASSDGTGETNYGYTF.

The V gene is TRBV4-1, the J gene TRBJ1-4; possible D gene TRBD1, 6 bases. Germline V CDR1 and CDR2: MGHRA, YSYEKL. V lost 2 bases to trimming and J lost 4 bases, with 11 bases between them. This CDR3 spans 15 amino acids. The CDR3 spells CASSQLDRINEKLFF. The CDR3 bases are TGCGCCAGCAGCCAACTCGACAGGATTAATGAAAAACTGTTTTTT.

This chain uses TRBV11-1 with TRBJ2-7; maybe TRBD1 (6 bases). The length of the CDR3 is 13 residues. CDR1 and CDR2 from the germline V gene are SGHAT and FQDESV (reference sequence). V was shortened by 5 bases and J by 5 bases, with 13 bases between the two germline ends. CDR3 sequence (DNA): TGTGCCAGCAGCCTATTAACAGGGAACGAGCAGTACTTC. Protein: CASSLLTGNEQYF.

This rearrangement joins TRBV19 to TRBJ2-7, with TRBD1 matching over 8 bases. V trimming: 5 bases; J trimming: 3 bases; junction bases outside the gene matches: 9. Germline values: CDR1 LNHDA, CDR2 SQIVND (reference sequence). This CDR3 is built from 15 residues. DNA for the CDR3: TGTGCCAGTAGTCCAGAAGGACAGGGTTTCTACGAGCAGTACTTC. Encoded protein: CASSPEGQGFYEQYF.

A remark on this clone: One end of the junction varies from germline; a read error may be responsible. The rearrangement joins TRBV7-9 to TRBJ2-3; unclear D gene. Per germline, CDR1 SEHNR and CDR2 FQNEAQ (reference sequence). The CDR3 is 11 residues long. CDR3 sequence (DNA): TGTTCCAGCAGCTTCGCGGATACGCAGTATTTT. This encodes CSSSFADTQYF.

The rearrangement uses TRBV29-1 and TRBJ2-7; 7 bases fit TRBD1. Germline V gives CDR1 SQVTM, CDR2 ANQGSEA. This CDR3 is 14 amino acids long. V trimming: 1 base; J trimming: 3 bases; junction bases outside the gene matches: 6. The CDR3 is CSVEAPGQSYEQYF. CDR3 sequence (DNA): TGCAGCGTTGAAGCCCCGGGACAGAGCTACGAGCAGTACTTC.

The CDR3 sequence is CASSVGTSPGELFF. DNA of the CDR3: TGTGCCAGCAGCGTCGGGACTAGCCCCGGGGAGCTGTTTTTT. J is TRBJ2-2 and V is TRBV9, with 9 bases identical to TRBD2. V dropped 2 bases and J dropped 6; count of bases not matched to a gene: 2. CDR3 size: 14 residues. The V gene's germline CDR1 is SGDLS and CDR2 YYNGEE. Using reference TRBV9 and TRBJ2-2 for the parts outside the CDR3, the full variable domain is DSGVTQTPKHLITATGQRVTLRCSPRSGDLSVYWYQQSLDQGLQFLIQYYNGEERAKGNILERFSAQQFPDLHSELNLSSLELGDSALYFCASSVGTSPGELFFGEGSRLTVL.

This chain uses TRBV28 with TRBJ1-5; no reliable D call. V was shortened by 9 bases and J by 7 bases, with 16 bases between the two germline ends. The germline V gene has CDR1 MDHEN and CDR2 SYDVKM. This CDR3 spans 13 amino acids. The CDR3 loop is CASAKDGRQPQHF. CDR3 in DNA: TGTGCCAGTGCTAAGGATGGGAGGCAGCCCCAGCATTTT.

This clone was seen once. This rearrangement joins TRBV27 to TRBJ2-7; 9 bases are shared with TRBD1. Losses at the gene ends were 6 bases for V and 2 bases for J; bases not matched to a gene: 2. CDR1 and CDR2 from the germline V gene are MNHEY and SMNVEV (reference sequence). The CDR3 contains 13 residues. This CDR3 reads CASRRQGAYEQYF. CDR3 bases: TGTGCCAGCAGGAGACAGGGGGCCTACGAGCAGTACTTC.

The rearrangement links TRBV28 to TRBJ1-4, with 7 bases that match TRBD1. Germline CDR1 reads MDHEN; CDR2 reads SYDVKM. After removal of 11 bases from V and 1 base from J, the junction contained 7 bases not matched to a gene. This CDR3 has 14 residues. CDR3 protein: CAGSTGVTNEKLFF. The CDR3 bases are TGTGCCGGATCAACAGGGGTAACTAATGAAAAACTGTTTTTT.